These 25 T cell receptor beta chains were all obtained from the same sample, sequenced in a study of cytomegalovirus exposure and HLA in healthy donors. Primers for the PCR totalled 60 Vbeta and 13 Jbeta. Generated by immunoSEQ multiplex PCR, the TCRdb table keeps only in-frame clones and is missing some. Among roughly 130,000 clones, about 74% were seen once, and the ten largest hold 5.5% to 8.5%. The sequenced material came from PBMCs. The receptors derive from a man aged 35-49 years in good health and CMV-seropositive.

This chain's CDR3 is CASREDGNKDGYTF. Here the CDR3 DNA reads TGTGCCAGCAGGGAGGACGGGAACAAGGATGGCTACACCTTC. V and J are TRBV6-5 and TRBJ1-2; unclear D gene. The CDR3 is 14 amino acids. V was pared by 6 bases and J by 6 bases, with 17 bases between. Germline loops: CDR1 MNHEY, CDR2 SVGAGI.

This clone was counted a few times. The V call is TRBV7-2, the J call TRBJ2-7; the match to TRBD1 covers 7 bases. V lost 1 base and J lost 3; bases outside the gene matches: 0. The germline V gene has CDR1 SGHTA and CDR2 FQGNSA. This CDR3 has 13 amino acids. The CDR3 region is CASSLDRGYEQYF. CDR3 coding DNA: TGTGCCAGCAGCTTAGACAGGGGCTACGAGCAGTACTTC.

V is TRBV15 and J is TRBJ2-1; a weak D match, TRBD2 (6 bases). CDR1 and CDR2 (germline): LNHNV, YYDKDF (reference sequence). The CDR3 has 13 residues. The V end was cut by 5 bases, the J end by 6 bases, with 11 bases between. This CDR3 is CATSGGGSNEQFF. CDR3 DNA sequence: TGTGCCACCAGCGGTGGGGGGAGCAATGAGCAGTTCTTC. Using reference TRBV15 and TRBJ2-1 for the parts outside the CDR3, the full variable domain is DAMVIQNPRYQVTQFGKPVTLSCSQTLNHNVMYWYQQKSSQAPKLLFHYYDKDFNNEADTPDNFQSRRPNTSFCFLDIRSPGLGDTAMYLCATSGGGSNEQFFGPGTRLTVL.

With regard to this clone: One end of the junction is discordant with germline, which a read error may explain. The chain links TRBV11-2 to TRBJ2-1, with D unresolved. Germline lookup yields CDR1 SGHAT and CDR2 FQNNGV. The CDR3 spans 11 residues. Here the CDR3 DNA reads TGTGCCAGCAGTCCGGGTCGAGCCTCGGTCTTC. Residues: CASSPGRASVF.

This chain links TRBV5-1 with TRBJ2-3; 11 bases are a match to TRBD1. The junction had 17 bases not matched to a gene; V was cut back by 0 bases and J by 5 bases. The germline V gene has CDR1 SGHRS and CDR2 YFSETQ. The CDR3 is 20 amino acids. The CDR3 coding sequence is TGCGCCAGCAGCTTGGTATCCGGACAGGGGGCCTATAGGCAGAGAGATACGCAGTATTTT. Translated: CASSLVSGQGAYRQRDTQYF.

This sequence joins TRBV9 and TRBJ2-7, with TRBD1 matching over 9 bases. V was clipped by 3 bases and J by 2 bases; unmatched bases: 6. This CDR3 spans 15 amino acids. Looked up from germline, CDR1 is SGDLS and CDR2 is YYNGEE. The CDR3 region has the DNA TGTGCCAGCAGCGCGAGGGGGACAGGGACCTACGAGCAGTACTTC. It is translated as CASSARGTGTYEQYF.

The sample holds a few counts of this clone. V is TRBV7-8 and J is TRBJ1-2, with D perhaps matching TRBD1 (5 bases). The germline V gene has CDR1 SGHVS and CDR2 FQNEAQ. The CDR3 contains 14 residues. The V end lost 3 bases, the J end lost 7 bases, and 15 bases lay between the germline ends. The CDR3, as DNA: TGTGCCAGCAGCTTTAACACAGGAACGGGTGGCTACACCTTC. The encoded protein is CASSFNTGTGGYTF.

In its sample, this clone was seen a few times. The chain carries TRBV19 and TRBJ2-3, with 9 bases that match TRBD2. V lost 5 bases, J lost 2 bases, and 8 bases stayed unmatched. Germline CDR1 reads LNHDA; CDR2 reads SQIVND (reference sequence). The CDR3 totals 16 residues. As DNA, the CDR3 is TGTGCCAGTAGTTTACTAGCGGGCGTTGACACAGATACGCAGTATTTT. Amino acids: CASSLLAGVDTDTQYF. Full variable domain (rest looked up from reference TRBV19 and TRBJ2-3): DGGITQSPKYLFRKEGQNVTLSCEQNLNHDAMYWYRQDPGQGLRLIYYSQIVNDFQKGDIAEGYSVSREKKESFPLTVTSAQKNPTAFYLCASSLLAGVDTDTQYFGPGTRLTVL.

This chain joins TRBV10-2 and TRBJ1-5; tentatively, D is TRBD1 (5 bases). The CDR3 is 13 residues long. CDR1 and CDR2 (germline): WSHSY, SAAADI. With 7 bases removed from V and 6 bases from J, the gap between germline ends came to 13 bases. CDR3 region: CASNAGVGQPQHF. In DNA, the CDR3 is TGCGCCAGCAATGCGGGGGTGGGTCAGCCCCAGCATTTT.

The J gene is TRBJ2-1, the V gene TRBV5-4; TRBD2 matches 14 bases. CDR3 length: 17 amino acids. The V gene end was trimmed by 2 bases and the J gene end by 0 bases; junction bases not matched to a gene: 1. Germline assignment: CDR1 SGHNT and CDR2 YYREEE (reference sequence). The CDR3 coding sequence is TGTGCCAGCAGCTTTGGACTAGCGGGGGGCTCCTACAATGAGCAGTTCTTC. It yields the protein CASSFGLAGGSYNEQFF.

The CDR3 sequence: CSVSWTGTEQYF. The CDR3, as DNA: TGCAGCGTCTCTTGGACAGGGACCGAGCAGTACTTC. This chain connects TRBV29-1 to TRBJ2-7; 8 nucleotides line up with TRBD1. Germline lookup yields CDR1 SQVTM and CDR2 ANQGSEA. V lost 6 bases, J lost 6 bases, and 7 bases stayed unmatched. This CDR3 region has 12 residues.

This clone was seen once. The chain employs TRBV7-9 and TRBJ1-2, with TRBD1 as a possible D gene (5 bases). The germline V and J ends were trimmed by 2 bases and 4 bases, with 14 bases remaining between them. The CDR3 is made up of 15 amino acids. Looked up from germline, CDR1 is SEHNR and CDR2 is FQNEAQ (reference sequence). The DNA for the CDR3 is TGTGCCAGCAGCTTATTGGGAGGGGAGGCCTATGGCTACACCTTC. This codes for CASSLLGGEAYGYTF.

The chain has TRBV15 and TRBJ2-2; 7 positions agree with TRBD2. This CDR3 has 17 amino acids. With 1 base clipped from V and 1 base from J, the junction kept 6 bases outside the gene matches. Germline CDR1 reads LNHNV; CDR2 reads YYDKDF (reference sequence). The CDR3 DNA is TGTGCCACCAGCAGAGGTCGGGACTACCAGAACACCGGGGAGCTGTTTTTT. Translating gives CATSRGRDYQNTGELFF.

The chain couples TRBV7-2 to TRBJ2-3; 7 nucleotides agree with TRBD2. Losses at the gene ends were 5 bases for V and 2 bases for J; bases not matched to a gene: 10. The CDR3 has 16 amino acids. CDR1 is SGHTA, CDR2 FQGNSA, per germline. The CDR3 region has the DNA TGTGCCAGCAGCCCCTGGTCTAGCGGTAACACAGATACGCAGTATTTT. Translation: CASSPWSSGNTDTQYF.

The chain has TRBV4-1 and TRBJ2-7; TRBD1 matches 11 bases. The germline gives CDR1 MGHRA, CDR2 YSYEKL. Unmatched junction bases numbered 6, after V lost 6 bases and J lost 2 bases. The CDR3 covers 15 residues. The CDR3 sequence is CASSRGQGATYEQYF. The DNA for the CDR3 is TGCGCCAGCAGTCGAGGACAGGGGGCCACCTACGAGCAGTACTTC.

In this sample, this clone turned up a few times. This chain uses TRBV14 with TRBJ2-2, with 9 bases fitting TRBD2. V shed 0 bases, J shed 5 bases, and the junction held 10 bases outside the gene matches. This CDR3 has 18 amino acids. From germline, CDR1 is SGHDN and CDR2 FVKESK. In nucleotides, the CDR3 is TGTGCCAGCAGCCAAGATCTTATGGTAGCGGGAGATACCGGGGAGCTGTTTTTT. Its translation: CASSQDLMVAGDTGELFF.

This sequence joins TRBV27 and TRBJ2-7; 7 bases are shared with TRBD1. The CDR3 length is 14 residues. Trimming cost V 3 bases and J 2 bases; bases outside gene matches: 4. Germline loops: CDR1 MNHEY, CDR2 SMNVEV (reference sequence). As DNA, the CDR3 is TGTGCCAGCAGTTTTGTGGGACAGCCCTACGAGCAGTACTTC. It specifies CASSFVGQPYEQYF.

This chain joins TRBV18 and TRBJ1-2, with 8 nucleotides matching TRBD1. Germline values: CDR1 KGHSH, CDR2 LQKENI. V lost 3 bases to trimming and J lost 5 bases; unmatched junction nucleotides: 8. CDR3 length equals 15 residues. As DNA, the CDR3 is TGTGCCAGCTCACCTTCCGTTACAGGGGGTTATGGCTACACCTTC. Encoded protein: CASSPSVTGGYGYTF.

V is TRBV6-6 and J is TRBJ2-5; D ambiguous. Trimming left V 2 bases short and J 5 bases short, with 9 bases between. The CDR3 has 13 residues. Germline CDR1 MNHNY, CDR2 SVGAGI (reference sequence). CDR3 sequence reads: CASSYQAGETQYF. The CDR3 DNA is TGTGCCAGCAGTTACCAAGCCGGTGAGACCCAGTACTTC.

V and J are TRBV7-9 and TRBJ2-5; TRBD2 matches 7 bases. CDR1 and CDR2 (germline): SEHNR, FQNEAQ (reference sequence). Losses at the gene ends were 5 bases for V and 2 bases for J; bases not matched to a gene: 8. The CDR3 length is 15 residues. The CDR3 protein is CASSPGARGQETQYF. CDR3 nucleotides: TGTGCCAGCAGCCCAGGAGCGCGGGGGCAAGAGACCCAGTACTTC.

The V and J genes are TRBV7-2 and TRBJ1-1; 7 bases agree with TRBD1. Germline CDR1 and CDR2: SGHTA and FQGNSA. This CDR3 is 16 amino acids long. With 1 base clipped from V and 0 bases from J, the junction kept 5 bases outside the gene matches. For the CDR3, the DNA is TGTGCCAGCAGCTTAGGACAGGGTCTCATGAACACTGAAGCTTTCTTT. Translated: CASSLGQGLMNTEAFF.

The table lists this clone with a count of one. V and J are TRBV2 and TRBJ1-2, with TRBD1 identical over 8 bases. Germline lookup yields CDR1 SNHLY and CDR2 FYNNEI. V shed 3 bases, J shed 8 bases, and the junction held 8 bases outside the gene matches. This CDR3 comprises 14 residues. The DNA of the CDR3 is TGTGCCAGCAGTGAGGCAGGGGGCGGAGGCGGCTACACCTTC. Translated: CASSEAGGGGGYTF.

This chain joins TRBV27 and TRBJ2-5; 8 bases line up with TRBD2. The ends lost 6 bases at V and 5 bases at J; junction bases unmatched: 11. CDR1 and CDR2 (germline): MNHEY, SMNVEV (reference sequence). This CDR3 has 15 amino acids. The CDR3 loop is CASSYSGLGGETQYF. CDR3 coding DNA: TGTGCCAGCAGCTACTCGGGACTAGGAGGGGAGACCCAGTACTTC.

The CDR3 region has the DNA TGTGCCAGCAGGGACAGGGAATTTAGGACAGATACGCAGTATTTT. It encodes CASRDREFRTDTQYF. This chain joins TRBV2 and TRBJ2-3; 8 nucleotides agree with TRBD1. This CDR3 is built from 15 residues. CDR1 is SNHLY, CDR2 FYNNEI, per germline. Trimming removed 6 bases from V and 3 bases from J; junction bases left unmatched: 8.

The chain links TRBV15 to TRBJ2-7; maybe TRBD1 (6 bases). The CDR3 is made up of 15 amino acids. V was shortened by 3 bases and J by 3 bases, with 15 bases between the two germline ends. Germline CDR1 LNHNV, CDR2 YYDKDF (reference sequence). The DNA of the CDR3 is TGTGCCACCAGCAGGATCCTCGGACAGAGCTACGAGCAGTACTTC. It encodes CATSRILGQSYEQYF.